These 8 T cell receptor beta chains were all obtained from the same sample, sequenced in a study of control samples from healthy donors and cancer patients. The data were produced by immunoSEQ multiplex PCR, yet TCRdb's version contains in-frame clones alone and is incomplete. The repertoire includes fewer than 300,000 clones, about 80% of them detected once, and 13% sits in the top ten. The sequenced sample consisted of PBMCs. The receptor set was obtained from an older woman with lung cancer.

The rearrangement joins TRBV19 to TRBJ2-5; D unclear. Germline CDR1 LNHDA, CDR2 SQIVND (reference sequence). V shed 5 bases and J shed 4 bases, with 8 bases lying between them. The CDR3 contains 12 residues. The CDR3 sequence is CASSSQRETQYF. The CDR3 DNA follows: TGTGCCAGTAGTTCCCAAAGAGAGACCCAGTACTTC.

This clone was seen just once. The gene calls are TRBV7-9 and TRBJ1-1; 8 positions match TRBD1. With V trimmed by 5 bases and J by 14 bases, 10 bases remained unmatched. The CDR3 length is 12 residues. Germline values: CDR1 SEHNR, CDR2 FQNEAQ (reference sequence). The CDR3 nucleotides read TGTGCCAGCAGCCTACGACAGGGGTTGCACTTCTTT. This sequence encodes CASSLRQGLHFF.

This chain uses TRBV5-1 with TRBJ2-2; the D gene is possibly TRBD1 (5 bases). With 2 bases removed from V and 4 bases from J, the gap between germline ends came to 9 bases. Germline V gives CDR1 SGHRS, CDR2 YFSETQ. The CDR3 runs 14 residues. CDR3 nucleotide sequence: TGCGCCAGCAGCTTACAGGATCCCACCGGGGAGCTGTTTTTT. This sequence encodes CASSLQDPTGELFF.

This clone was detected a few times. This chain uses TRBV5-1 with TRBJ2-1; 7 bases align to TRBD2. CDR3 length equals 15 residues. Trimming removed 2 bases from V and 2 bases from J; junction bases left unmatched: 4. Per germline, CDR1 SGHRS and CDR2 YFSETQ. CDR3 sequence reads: CASSFSGTTYNEQFF. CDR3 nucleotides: TGCGCCAGCAGCTTTTCCGGGACTACCTACAATGAGCAGTTCTTC.

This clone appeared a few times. The CDR3 DNA follows: TGTGCCAGCAGCTTACCTCTCCAGGGACCGAGCAATCAGCCCCAGCATTTT. It translates to CASSLPLQGPSNQPQHF. The gene calls are TRBV7-8 and TRBJ1-5; possibly TRBD1 for D (5 bases). V was shortened by 2 bases and J by 1 base, with 15 bases between the two germline ends. The length of the CDR3 is 17 residues. Per the germline V gene, CDR1 is SGHVS and CDR2 is FQNEAQ.

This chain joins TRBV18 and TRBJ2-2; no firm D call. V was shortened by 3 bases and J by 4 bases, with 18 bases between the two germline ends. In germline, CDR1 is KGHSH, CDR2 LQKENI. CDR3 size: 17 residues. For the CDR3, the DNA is TGTGCCAGCTCACCCCAACTCGGATTGACCGGCACCGGGGAGCTGTTTTTT. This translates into CASSPQLGLTGTGELFF.

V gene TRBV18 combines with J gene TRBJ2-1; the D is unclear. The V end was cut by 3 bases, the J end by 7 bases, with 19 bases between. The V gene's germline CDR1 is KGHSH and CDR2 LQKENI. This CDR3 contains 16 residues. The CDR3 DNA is TGTGCCAGCTCACCCCAACTCGCGTTTGAGAGGAATGAGCAGTTCTTC. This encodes CASSPQLAFERNEQFF. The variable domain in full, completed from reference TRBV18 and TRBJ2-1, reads NAGVMQNPRHLVRRRGQEARLRCSPMKGHSHVYWYRQLPEEGLKFMVYLQKENIIDESGMPKERFSAEFPKEGPSILRIQQVVRGDSAAYFCASSPQLAFERNEQFFGPGTRLTVL.

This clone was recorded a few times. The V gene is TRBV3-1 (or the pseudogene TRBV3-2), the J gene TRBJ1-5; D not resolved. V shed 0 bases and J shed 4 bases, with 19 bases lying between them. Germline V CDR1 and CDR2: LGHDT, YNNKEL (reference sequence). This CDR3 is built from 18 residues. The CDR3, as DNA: TGTGCCAGCAGCCAAGATCCCGACCCTTGGGGAACAAATCAGCCCCAGCATTTT. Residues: CASSQDPDPWGTNQPQHF.